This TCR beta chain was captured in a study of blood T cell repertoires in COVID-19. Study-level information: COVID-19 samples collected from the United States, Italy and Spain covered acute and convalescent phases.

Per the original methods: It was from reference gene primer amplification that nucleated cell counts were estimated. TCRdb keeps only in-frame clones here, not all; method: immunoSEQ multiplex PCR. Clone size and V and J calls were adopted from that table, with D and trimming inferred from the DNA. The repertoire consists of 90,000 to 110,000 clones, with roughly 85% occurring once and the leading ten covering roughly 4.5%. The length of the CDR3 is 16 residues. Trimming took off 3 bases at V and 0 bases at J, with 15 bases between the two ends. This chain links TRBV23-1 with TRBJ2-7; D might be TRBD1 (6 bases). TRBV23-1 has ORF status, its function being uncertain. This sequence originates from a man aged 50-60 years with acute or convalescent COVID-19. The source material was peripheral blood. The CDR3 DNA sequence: TGCGCCAGCAGTCACCCGGGAAGGGACAACTCCTACGAGCAGTACTTC. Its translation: CASSHPGRDNSYEQYF.